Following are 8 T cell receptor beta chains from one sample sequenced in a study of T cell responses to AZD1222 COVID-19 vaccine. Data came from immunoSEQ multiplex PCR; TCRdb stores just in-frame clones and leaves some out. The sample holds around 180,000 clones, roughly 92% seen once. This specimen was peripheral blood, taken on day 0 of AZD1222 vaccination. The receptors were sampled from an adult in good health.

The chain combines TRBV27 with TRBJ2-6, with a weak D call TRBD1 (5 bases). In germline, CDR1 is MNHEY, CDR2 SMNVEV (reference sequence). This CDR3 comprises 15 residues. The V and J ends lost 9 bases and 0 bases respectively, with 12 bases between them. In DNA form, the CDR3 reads TGTGCCAGAAGGACACTGAGCTCTGGGGCCAACGTCCTGACTTTC. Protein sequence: CARRTLSSGANVLTF.

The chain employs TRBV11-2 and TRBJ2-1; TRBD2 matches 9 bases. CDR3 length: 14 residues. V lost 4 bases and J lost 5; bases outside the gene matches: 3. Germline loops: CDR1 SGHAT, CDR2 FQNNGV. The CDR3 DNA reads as TGTGCCAGCAGCTCCCTAGCGGGGAACAATGAGCAGTTCTTC. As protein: CASSSLAGNNEQFF.

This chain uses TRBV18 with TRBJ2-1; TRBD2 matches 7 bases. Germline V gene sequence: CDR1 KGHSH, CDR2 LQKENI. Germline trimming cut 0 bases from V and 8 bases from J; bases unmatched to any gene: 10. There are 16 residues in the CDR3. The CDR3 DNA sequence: TGTGCCAGCTCACCACCGCATTCGCCGCTAGCGGATGAGCAGTTCTTC. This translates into CASSPPHSPLADEQFF.

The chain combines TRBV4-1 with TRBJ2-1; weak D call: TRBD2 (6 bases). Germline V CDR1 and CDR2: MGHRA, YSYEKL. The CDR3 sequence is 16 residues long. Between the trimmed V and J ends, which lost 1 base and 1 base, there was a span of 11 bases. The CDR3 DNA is TGCGCCAGCAGCCAAGGGGCCGGAGGGTCCTACAATGAGCAGTTCTTC. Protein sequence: CASSQGAGGSYNEQFF.

The DNA of the CDR3 is TGTGCCAGCAGCCCCATTCGGAACACACAAAACTACGAGCAGTACGTC. Protein: CASSPIRNTQNYEQYV. The chain has TRBV5-6 and TRBJ2-7; no clear D. Deletions cut 4 bases from V and 3 bases from J, with 20 bases between. CDR1 is SGHDT and CDR2 is YYEEEE in the germline V gene. The CDR3 runs to 16 residues.

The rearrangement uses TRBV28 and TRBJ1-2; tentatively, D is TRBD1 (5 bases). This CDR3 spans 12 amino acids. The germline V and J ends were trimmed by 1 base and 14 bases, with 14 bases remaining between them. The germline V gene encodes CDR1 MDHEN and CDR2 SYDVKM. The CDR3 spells CASSLSGRGWTF. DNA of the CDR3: TGTGCCAGCAGTTTATCCGGGAGGGGTTGGACCTTC.

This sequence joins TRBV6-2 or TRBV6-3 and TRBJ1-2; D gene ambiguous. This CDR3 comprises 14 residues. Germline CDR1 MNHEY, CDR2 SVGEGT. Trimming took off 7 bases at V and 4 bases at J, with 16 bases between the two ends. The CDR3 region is CASTPPSVSYGYTF. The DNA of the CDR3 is TGTGCCAGCACCCCTCCGAGTGTAAGCTATGGCTACACCTTC.

The CDR3 nucleotides read TGCGCCAGCAGCTTGGAGGGGACAGACCATAATTCACCCCTCCACTTT. Translating gives CASSLEGTDHNSPLHF. The chain carries TRBV5-1 and TRBJ1-6; 7 nucleotides match TRBD1. This CDR3 region has 16 residues. Germline V lookup: CDR1 SGHRS, CDR2 YFSETQ. V dropped 0 bases and J dropped 5; count of bases not matched to a gene: 5.